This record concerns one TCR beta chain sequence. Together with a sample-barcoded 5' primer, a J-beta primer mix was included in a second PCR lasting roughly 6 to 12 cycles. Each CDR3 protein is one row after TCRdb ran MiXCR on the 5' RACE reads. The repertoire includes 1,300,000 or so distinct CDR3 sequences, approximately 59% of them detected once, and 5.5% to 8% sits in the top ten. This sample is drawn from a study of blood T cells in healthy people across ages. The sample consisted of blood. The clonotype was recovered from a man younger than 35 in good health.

Here the CDR3 DNA reads TGCAGTGCTAGAGTGTCGGGGGAGTACGAGCAGTACTTC. Protein sequence: CSARVSGEYEQYF. The gene calls are TRBV20-1 and TRBJ2-7; the D gene is possibly TRBD2 (6 bases). Germline V lookup: CDR1 DFQATT, CDR2 SNEGSKA (reference sequence). CDR3 size: 13 residues. Trimming cost V 1 base and J 4 bases, with 11 bases left between them.